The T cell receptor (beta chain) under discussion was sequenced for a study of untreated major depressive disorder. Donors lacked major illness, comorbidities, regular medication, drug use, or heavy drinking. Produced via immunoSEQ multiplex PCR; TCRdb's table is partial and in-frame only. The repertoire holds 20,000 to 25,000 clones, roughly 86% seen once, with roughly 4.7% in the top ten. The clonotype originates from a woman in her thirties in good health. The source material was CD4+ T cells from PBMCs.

The CDR3 protein is CASSNCSGNTIYF. CDR3 nucleotides: TGTGCCAGCAGCAACTGCTCTGGAAACACCATATATTTT. The V and J genes are TRBV21-1 and TRBJ1-3. TRBV21-1 is reported as a pseudogene. This CDR3 spans 13 amino acids.